This T cell receptor (beta chain) was found in a study of T-cell memory formation after mild COVID-19. General study findings and limits: The study detected some responding clones in pre-infection memory, suggesting cross-reactive memory joined. Clones contracting across day 15 to 85 had a balanced CD4/CD8 profile; later expanding clones leaned CD4+.

Per the germline V gene, CDR1 is SGHAT and CDR2 is FQNNGV. CDR3 length equals 19 residues. Unmatched junction bases numbered 19, after V lost 5 bases and J lost 3 bases. TCRdb itself ran the 5' RACE reads through MiXCR, one entry per CDR3 protein. Here the sample spans about 560,000 distinct CDR3 sequences, about 18% being singletons. On this clonotype itself: Its antigen is not known.

The clonotype originates from an adult woman who had mild COVID-19 (a few samples of this study predate the infection). Cell type and time point are not known. Input material: PBMCs or a T cell subset sorted from them (not recorded which). The chain joins TRBV11-2 to TRBJ2-7; 10 nucleotides line up with TRBD1. The CDR3 DNA reads as TGTGCCAGCAGCGTCACCGGGACAGGGGCCCTCAGTTACAACTACGAGCAGTACTTC. Its translation is CASSVTGTGALSYNYEQYF.